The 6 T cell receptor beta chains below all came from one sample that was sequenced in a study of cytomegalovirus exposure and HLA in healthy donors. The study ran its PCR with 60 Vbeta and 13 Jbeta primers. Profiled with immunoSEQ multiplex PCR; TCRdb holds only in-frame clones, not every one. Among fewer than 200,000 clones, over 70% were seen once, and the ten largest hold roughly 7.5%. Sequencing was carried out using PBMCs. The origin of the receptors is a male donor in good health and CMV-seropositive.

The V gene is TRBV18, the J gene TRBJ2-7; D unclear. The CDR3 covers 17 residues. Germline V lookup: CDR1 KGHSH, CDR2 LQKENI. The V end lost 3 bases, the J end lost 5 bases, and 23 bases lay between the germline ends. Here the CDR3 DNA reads TGTGCCAGCTCACCTACTATACAAGGCACCTTCGGTGACGAGCAGTACTTC. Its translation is CASSPTIQGTFGDEQYF.

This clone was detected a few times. CDR3 region: CASSMSVGGYNEQFF. The CDR3 coding sequence is TGTGCCAGTAGTATGTCAGTCGGAGGTTACAATGAGCAGTTCTTC. The gene calls are TRBV19 and TRBJ2-1, with D tentatively TRBD2 (5 bases). Trimming cost V 3 bases and J 4 bases, with 13 bases left between them. This CDR3 is 15 amino acids long. Germline CDR1 is LNHDA and CDR2 is SQIVND (reference sequence).

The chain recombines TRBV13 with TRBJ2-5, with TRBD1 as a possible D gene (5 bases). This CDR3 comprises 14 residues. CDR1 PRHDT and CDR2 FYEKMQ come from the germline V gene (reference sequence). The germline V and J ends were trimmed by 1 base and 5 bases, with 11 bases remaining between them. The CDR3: CASSLAGPAETQYF. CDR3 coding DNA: TGTGCCAGCAGCTTAGCAGGGCCCGCGGAGACCCAGTACTTC.

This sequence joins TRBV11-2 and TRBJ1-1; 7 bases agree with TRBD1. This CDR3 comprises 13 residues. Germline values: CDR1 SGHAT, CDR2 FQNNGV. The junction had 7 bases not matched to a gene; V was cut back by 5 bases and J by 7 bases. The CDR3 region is CASSLGQNNEAFF. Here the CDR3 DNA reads TGTGCCAGCAGCCTGGGACAGAATAATGAAGCTTTCTTT.

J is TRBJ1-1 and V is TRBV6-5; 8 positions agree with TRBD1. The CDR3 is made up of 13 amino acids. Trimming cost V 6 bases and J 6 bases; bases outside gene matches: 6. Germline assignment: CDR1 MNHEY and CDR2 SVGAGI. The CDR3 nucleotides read TGTGCCAGCAGCGACAGGGGTAACGCTGAAGCTTTCTTT. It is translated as CASSDRGNAEAFF.

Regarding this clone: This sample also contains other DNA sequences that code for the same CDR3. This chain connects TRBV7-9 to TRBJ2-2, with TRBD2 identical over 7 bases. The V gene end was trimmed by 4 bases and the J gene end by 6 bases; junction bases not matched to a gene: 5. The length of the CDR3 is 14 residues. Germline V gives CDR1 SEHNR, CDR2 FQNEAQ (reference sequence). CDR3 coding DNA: TGTGCCAGCAGCTCCCGTGGGGGGGCCGGGGAGCTGTTTTTT. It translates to CASSSRGGAGELFF.